The source of this TCR beta chain is a study of shared clonotypes between healthy human individuals. General study results and limits: Shared across a handful of donors were about 4.6% of the naive CD4 clonotypes.

The protocol was immunoSEQ multiplex PCR, while the TCRdb copy is restricted to in-frame clones and leaves out a portion. The sample holds fewer than 350,000 clones, roughly 84% seen once. Concerning this clone: No antigen is known for it.

V shed 6 bases and J shed 0 bases, with 9 bases lying between them. The CDR3 is 14 amino acids. CDR1 is MNHNY, CDR2 SVGAGI, per germline (reference sequence). Material for sequencing was memory CD8+ T cells sorted from blood. Described subset: CD45RO+ cells pooled with CCR7-negative TemRA cells. The J gene is TRBJ2-1, the V gene TRBV6-6, with a possible D match to TRBD2 (6 bases). This TCR came from a man between 18 and 35 years old in good health. This chain's CDR3 is CASRDYLSYNEQFF. CDR3 DNA: TGTGCCAGCAGGGACTATCTCTCCTACAATGAGCAGTTCTTC.